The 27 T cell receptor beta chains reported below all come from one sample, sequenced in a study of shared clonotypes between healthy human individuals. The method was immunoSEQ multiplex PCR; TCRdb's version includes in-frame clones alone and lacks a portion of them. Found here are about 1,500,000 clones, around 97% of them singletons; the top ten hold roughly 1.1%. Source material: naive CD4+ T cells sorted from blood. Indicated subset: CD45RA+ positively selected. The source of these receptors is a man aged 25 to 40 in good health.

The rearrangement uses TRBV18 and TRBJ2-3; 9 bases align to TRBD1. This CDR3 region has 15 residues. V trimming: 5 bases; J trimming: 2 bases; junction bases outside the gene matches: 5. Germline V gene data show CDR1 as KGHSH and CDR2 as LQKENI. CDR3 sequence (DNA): TGTGCCAGCTCATCGGACAGGGGCCCCACAGATACGCAGTATTTT. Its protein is CASSSDRGPTDTQYF.

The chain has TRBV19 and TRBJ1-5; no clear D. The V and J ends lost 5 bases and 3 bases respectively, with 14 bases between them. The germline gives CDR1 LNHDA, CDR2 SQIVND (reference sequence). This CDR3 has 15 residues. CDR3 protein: CASSPGSVYNQPQHF. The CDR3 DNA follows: TGTGCCAGTAGTCCTGGATCGGTGTACAATCAGCCCCAGCATTTT.

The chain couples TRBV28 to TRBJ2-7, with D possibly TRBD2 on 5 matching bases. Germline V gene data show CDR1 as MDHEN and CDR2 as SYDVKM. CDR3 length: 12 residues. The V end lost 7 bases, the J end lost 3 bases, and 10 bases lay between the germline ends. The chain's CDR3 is CASKERYYEQYF. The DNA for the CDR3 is TGTGCCAGCAAGGAGCGGTACTACGAGCAGTACTTC.

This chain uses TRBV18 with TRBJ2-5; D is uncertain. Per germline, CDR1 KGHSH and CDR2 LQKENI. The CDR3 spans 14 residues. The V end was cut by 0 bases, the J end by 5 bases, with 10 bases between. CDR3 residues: CASSPPGIRETQYF. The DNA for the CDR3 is TGTGCCAGCTCACCACCGGGGATTAGGGAGACCCAGTACTTC.

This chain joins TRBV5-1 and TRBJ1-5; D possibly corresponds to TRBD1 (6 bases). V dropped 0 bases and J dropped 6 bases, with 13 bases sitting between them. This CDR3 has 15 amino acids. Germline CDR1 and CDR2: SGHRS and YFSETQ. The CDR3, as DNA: TGCGCCAGCAGCTTGGTGCCAGGGGCTCTTCAGCCCCAGCATTTT. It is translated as CASSLVPGALQPQHF. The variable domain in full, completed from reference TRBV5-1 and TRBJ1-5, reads KAGVTQTPRYLIKTRGQQVTLSCSPISGHRSVSWYQQTPGQGLQFLFEYFSETQRNKGNFPGRFSGRQFSNSRSEMNVSTLELGDSALYLCASSLVPGALQPQHFGDGTRLSIL.

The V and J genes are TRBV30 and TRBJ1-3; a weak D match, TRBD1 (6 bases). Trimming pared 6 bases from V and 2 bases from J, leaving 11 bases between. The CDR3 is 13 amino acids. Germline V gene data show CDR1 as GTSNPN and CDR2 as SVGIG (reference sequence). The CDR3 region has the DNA TGTGCCTGTACCGGGACAACTGGAAACACCATATATTTT. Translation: CACTGTTGNTIYF. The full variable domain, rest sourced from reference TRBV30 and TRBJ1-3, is SQTIHQWPATLVQPVGSPLSLECTVEGTSNPNLYWYRQAAGRGLQLLFYSVGIGQISSEVPQNLSASRPQDRQFILSSKKLLLSDSGFYLCACTGTTGNTIYFGEGSWLTVV.

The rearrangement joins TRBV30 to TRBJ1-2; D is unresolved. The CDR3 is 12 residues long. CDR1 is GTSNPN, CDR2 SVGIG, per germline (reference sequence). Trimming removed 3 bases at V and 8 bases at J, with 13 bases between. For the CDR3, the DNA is TGTGCCTGGAGCCCCCAGCTCAGGGGCTACACCTTC. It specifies CAWSPQLRGYTF. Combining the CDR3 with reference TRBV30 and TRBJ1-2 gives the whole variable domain SQTIHQWPATLVQPVGSPLSLECTVEGTSNPNLYWYRQAAGRGLQLLFYSVGIGQISSEVPQNLSASRPQDRQFILSSKKLLLSDSGFYLCAWSPQLRGYTFGSGTRLTVV.

CDR3 DNA sequence: TGTGCCAGCAGCTTTCCCAAAAACATTCAGTACTTC. This sequence encodes CASSFPKNIQYF. The J gene is TRBJ2-4, the V gene TRBV7-2; D unresolved. Germline values: CDR1 SGHTA, CDR2 FQGNSA. This CDR3 contains 12 residues. Trimming removed 3 bases from V and 2 bases from J, with 2 bases in between. The complete variable domain, with remaining parts taken from reference TRBV7-2 and TRBJ2-4, reads GAGVSQSPSNKVTEKGKDVELRCDPISGHTALYWYRQSLGQGLEFLIYFQGNSAPDKSGLPSDRFSAERTGGSVSTLTIQRTQQEDSAVYLCASSFPKNIQYFGAGTRLSVL.

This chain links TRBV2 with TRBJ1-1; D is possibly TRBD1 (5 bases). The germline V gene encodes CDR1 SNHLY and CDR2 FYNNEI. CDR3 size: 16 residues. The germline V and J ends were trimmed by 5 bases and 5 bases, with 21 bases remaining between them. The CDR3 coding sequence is TGTGCCAGCAGTAGGCAGGGCATGACTGAGAGGACTGAAGCTTTCTTT. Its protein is CASSRQGMTERTEAFF.

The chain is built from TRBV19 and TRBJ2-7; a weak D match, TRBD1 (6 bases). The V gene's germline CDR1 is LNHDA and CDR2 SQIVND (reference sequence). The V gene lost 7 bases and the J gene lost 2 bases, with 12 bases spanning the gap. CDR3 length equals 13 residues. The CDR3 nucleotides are TGTGCCAGTACCCAGGGGTCCCCCTACGAGCAGTACTTC. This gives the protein CASTQGSPYEQYF.

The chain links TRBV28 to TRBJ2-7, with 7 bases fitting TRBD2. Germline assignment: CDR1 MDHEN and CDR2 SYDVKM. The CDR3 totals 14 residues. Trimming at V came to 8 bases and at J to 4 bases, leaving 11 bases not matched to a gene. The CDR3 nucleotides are TGTGCCAGCGGTGGGGTCGACGGGGGGTACGAGCAGTACTTC. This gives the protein CASGGVDGGYEQYF.

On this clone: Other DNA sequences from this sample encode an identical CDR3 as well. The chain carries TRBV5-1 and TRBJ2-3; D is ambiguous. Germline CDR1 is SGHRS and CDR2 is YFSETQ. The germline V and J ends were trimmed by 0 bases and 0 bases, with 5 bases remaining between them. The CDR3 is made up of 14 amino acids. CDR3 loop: CASSLVGSTDTQYF. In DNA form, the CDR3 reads TGCGCCAGCAGCTTGGTTGGGAGCACAGATACGCAGTATTTT. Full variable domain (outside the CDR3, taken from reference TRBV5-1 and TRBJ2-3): KAGVTQTPRYLIKTRGQQVTLSCSPISGHRSVSWYQQTPGQGLQFLFEYFSETQRNKGNFPGRFSGRQFSNSRSEMNVSTLELGDSALYLCASSLVGSTDTQYFGPGTRLTVL.

The CDR3 nucleotides are TGCGCCAGCAGCCAATATGGTGTAGCGGGTCATCCTCGGTACTTC. This codes for CASSQYGVAGHPRYF. The chain links TRBV4-1 to TRBJ2-7; 7 bases are shared with TRBD2. The CDR3 runs to 15 residues. Per the germline V gene, CDR1 is MGHRA and CDR2 is YSYEKL. Trimming cost V 2 bases and J 12 bases; bases outside gene matches: 16.

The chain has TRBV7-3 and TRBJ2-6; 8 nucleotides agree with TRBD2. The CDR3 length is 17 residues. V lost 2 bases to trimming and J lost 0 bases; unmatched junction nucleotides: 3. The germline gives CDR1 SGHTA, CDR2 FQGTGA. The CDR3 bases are TGTGCCAGCAGCTTACTGGCGGGAGGCTCTGGGGCCAACGTCCTGACTTTC. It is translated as CASSLLAGGSGANVLTF.

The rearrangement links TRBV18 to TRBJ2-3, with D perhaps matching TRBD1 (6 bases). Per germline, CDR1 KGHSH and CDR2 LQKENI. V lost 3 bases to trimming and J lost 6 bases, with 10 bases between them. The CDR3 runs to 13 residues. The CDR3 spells CASSPNQGDTQYF. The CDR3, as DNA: TGTGCCAGCTCACCTAACCAGGGGGATACGCAGTATTTT.

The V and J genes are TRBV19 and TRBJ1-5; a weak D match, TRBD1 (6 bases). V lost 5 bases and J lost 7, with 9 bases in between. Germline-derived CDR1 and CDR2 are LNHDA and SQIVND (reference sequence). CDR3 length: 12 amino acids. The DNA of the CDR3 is TGTGCCAGTAGTTGGACAGAACAGCCCCAGCATTTT. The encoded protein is CASSWTEQPQHF. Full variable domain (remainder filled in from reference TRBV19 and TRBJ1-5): DGGITQSPKYLFRKEGQNVTLSCEQNLNHDAMYWYRQDPGQGLRLIYYSQIVNDFQKGDIAEGYSVSREKKESFPLTVTSAQKNPTAFYLCASSWTEQPQHFGDGTRLSIL.

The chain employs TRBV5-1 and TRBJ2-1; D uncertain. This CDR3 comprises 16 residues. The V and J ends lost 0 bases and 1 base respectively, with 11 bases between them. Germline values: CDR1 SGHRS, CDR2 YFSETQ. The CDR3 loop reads CASSLAQLVSYNEQFF. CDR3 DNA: TGCGCCAGCAGCTTGGCGCAGTTGGTTTCCTACAATGAGCAGTTCTTC.

CDR3 loop: CASSLDLSRSGNTIYF. The CDR3 bases are TGTGCCAGCAGCTTGGACCTAAGCCGCTCTGGAAACACCATATATTTT. The rearrangement links TRBV5-4 to TRBJ1-3; D not certain. This CDR3 region has 16 residues. The V and J ends lost 0 bases and 0 bases respectively, with 10 bases between them. CDR1 and CDR2 from the germline V gene are SGHNT and YYREEE (reference sequence).

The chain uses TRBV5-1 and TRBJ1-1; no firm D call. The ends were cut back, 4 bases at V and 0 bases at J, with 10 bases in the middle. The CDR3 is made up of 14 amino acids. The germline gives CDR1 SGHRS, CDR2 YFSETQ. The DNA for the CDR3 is TGCGCCAGCAGCCAGAAGCCCATGAACACTGAAGCTTTCTTT. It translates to CASSQKPMNTEAFF.

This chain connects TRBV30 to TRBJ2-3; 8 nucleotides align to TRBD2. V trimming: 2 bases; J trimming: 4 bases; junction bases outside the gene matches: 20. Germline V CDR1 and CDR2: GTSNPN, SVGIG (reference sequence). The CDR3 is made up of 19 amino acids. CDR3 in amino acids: CAWSPPWLQGSGKPDTQYF. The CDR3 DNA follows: TGTGCCTGGAGTCCGCCATGGCTCCAAGGTAGCGGGAAACCAGATACGCAGTATTTT.

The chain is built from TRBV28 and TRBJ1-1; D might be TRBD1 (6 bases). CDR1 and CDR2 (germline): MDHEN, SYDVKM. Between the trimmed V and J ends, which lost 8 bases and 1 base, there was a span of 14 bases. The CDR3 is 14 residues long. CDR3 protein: CASRYRVQNTEAFF. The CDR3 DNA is TGTGCCAGCCGGTACAGGGTCCAGAACACTGAAGCTTTCTTT.

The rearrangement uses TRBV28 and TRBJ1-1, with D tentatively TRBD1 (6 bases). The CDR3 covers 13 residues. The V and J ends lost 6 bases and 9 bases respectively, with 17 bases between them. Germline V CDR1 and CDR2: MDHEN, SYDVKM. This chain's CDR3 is CASSFGQIEKAFF. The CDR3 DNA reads TGTGCCAGCAGCTTCGGACAGATCGAGAAAGCTTTCTTT.

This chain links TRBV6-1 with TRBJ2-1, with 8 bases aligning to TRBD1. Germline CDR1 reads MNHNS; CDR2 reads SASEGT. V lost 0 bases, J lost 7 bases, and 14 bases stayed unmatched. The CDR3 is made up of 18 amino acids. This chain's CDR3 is CASSEAFGRMTGVNEQFF. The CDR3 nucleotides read TGTGCCAGCAGTGAAGCGTTCGGCCGGATGACAGGGGTAAATGAGCAGTTCTTC.

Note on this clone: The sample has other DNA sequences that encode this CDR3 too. The CDR3 nucleotides are TGCAGCGTTGATACTAGCGGGAGCTCCTACAATGAGCAGTTCTTC. The encoded protein is CSVDTSGSSYNEQFF. The chain combines TRBV29-1 with TRBJ2-1; 11 nucleotides match TRBD2. Germline V gives CDR1 SQVTM, CDR2 ANQGSEA. The CDR3 contains 15 residues. J lost 0 bases, V lost 3 bases, and 1 base had no gene match.

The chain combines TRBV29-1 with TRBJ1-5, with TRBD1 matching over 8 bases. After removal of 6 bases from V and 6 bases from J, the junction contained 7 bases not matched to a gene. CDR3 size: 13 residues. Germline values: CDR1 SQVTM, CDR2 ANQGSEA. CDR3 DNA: TGCAGCGTCGGACAGGGTATAGGTCAGCCCCAGCATTTT. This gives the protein CSVGQGIGQPQHF.

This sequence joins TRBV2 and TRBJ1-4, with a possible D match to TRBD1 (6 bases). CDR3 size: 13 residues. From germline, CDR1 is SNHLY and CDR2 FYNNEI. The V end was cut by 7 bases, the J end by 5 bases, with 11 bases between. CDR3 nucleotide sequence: TGTGCCAGCATTGGGGGGGCAAATGAAAAACTGTTTTTT. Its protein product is CASIGGANEKLFF.

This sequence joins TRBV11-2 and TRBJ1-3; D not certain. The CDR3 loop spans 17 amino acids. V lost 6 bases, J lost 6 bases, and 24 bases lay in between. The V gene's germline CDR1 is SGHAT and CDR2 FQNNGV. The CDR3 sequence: CASSSLHTDKPQNTIYF. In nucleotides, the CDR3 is TGTGCCAGCAGTTCACTACACACCGACAAACCCCAAAACACCATATATTTT.